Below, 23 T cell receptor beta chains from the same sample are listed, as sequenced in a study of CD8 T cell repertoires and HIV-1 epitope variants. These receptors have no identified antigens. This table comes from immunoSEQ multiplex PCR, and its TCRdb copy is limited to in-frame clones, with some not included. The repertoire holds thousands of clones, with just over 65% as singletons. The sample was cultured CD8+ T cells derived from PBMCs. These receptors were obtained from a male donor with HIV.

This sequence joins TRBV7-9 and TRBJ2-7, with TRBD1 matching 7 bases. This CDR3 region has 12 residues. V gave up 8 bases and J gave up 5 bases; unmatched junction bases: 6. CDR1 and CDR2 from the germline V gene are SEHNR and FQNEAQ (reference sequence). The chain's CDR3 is CASGKQGNEQYF. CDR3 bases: TGTGCCAGCGGAAAACAGGGGAACGAGCAGTACTTC.

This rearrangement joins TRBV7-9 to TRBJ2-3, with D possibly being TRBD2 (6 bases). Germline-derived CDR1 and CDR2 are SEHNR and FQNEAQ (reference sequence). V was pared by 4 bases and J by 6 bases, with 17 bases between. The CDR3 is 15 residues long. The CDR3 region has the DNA TGTGCCAGCAGCTCGAGAAGCGCGGGAATGGATACGCAGTATTTT. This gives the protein CASSSRSAGMDTQYF. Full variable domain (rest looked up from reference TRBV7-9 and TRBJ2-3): DTGVSQNPRHKITKRGQNVTFRCDPISEHNRLYWYRQTLGQGPEFLTYFQNEAQLEKSRLLSDRFSAERPKGSFSTLEIQRTEQGDSAMYLCASSSRSAGMDTQYFGPGTRLTVL.

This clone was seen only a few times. The CDR3 reads CASSLSSGTYEQYF. The CDR3 DNA is TGTGCCAGCAGCTTGTCTAGCGGGACCTACGAGCAGTACTTC. The rearrangement joins TRBV5-6 to TRBJ2-7; TRBD2 agrees at 9 bases. The CDR3 loop spans 14 amino acids. V was pared by 1 base and J by 2 bases, with 1 base of the junction left unmatched. The germline CDR1 and CDR2 sequences are SGHDT and YYEEEE.

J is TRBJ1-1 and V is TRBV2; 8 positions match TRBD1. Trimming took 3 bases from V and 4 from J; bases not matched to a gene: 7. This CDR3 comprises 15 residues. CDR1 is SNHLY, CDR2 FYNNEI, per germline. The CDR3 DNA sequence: TGTGCCAGCAGTGAGGGCAGGGGGCAGTTCACTGAAGCTTTCTTT. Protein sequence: CASSEGRGQFTEAFF. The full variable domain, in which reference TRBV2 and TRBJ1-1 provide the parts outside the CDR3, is EPEVTQTPSHQVTQMGQEVILRCVPISNHLYFYWYRQILGQKVEFLVSFYNNEISEKSEIFDDQFSVERPDGSNFTLKIRSTKLEDSAMYFCASSEGRGQFTEAFFGQGTRLTVV.

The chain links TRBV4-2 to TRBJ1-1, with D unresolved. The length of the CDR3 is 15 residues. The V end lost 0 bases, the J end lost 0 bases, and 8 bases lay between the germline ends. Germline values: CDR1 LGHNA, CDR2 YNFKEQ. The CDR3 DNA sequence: TGTGCCAGCAGCCAAGAACGGCGGATGAACACTGAAGCTTTCTTT. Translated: CASSQERRMNTEAFF.

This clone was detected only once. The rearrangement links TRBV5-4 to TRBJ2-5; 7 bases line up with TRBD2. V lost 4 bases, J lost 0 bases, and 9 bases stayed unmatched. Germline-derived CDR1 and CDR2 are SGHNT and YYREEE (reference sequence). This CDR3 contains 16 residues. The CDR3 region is CASSAVIGGNQETQYF. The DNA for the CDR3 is TGTGCCAGCAGCGCGGTTATCGGGGGGAACCAAGAGACCCAGTACTTC.

Written as DNA, the CDR3 is TGTGCCAGCAGCCCCGGGGAGGCCTACGAGCAGTACTTC. This codes for CASSPGEAYEQYF. The chain combines TRBV7-2 with TRBJ2-7; maybe TRBD2 (6 bases). The CDR3 contains 13 residues. With 5 bases removed from V and 2 bases from J, the gap between germline ends came to 10 bases. Germline CDR1 reads SGHTA; CDR2 reads FQGNSA.

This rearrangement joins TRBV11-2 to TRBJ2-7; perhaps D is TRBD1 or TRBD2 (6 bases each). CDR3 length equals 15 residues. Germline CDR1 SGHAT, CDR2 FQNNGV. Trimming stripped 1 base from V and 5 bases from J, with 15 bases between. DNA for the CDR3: TGTGCCAGCAGCTTAGGATGGGGGGCGATCGACGAGCAGTACTTC. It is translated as CASSLGWGAIDEQYF.

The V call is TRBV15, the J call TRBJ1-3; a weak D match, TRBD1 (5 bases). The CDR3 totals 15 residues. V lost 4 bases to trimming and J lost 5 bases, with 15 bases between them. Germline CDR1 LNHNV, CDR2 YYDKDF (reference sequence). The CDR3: CATSTLGQGRNTIYF. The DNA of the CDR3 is TGTGCCACCAGCACCCTGGGGCAGGGAAGAAACACCATATATTTT.

The CDR3 sequence: CASSIEGGRSYNEQFF. As DNA, the CDR3 is TGTGCCAGTAGTATAGAGGGCGGGAGGTCCTACAATGAGCAGTTCTTC. The rearrangement uses TRBV19 and TRBJ2-1, with 8 bases fitting TRBD2. Germline V gene sequence: CDR1 LNHDA, CDR2 SQIVND (reference sequence). V trimming: 0 bases; J trimming: 1 base; junction bases outside the gene matches: 2. The length of the CDR3 is 16 residues.

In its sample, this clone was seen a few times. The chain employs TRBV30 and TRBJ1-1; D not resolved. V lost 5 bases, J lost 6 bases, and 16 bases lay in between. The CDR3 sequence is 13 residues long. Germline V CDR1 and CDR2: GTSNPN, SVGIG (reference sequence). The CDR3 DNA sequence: TGTGCCTGGTTTGCAGTTATAGGCCCTGAAGCTTTCTTT. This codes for CAWFAVIGPEAFF.

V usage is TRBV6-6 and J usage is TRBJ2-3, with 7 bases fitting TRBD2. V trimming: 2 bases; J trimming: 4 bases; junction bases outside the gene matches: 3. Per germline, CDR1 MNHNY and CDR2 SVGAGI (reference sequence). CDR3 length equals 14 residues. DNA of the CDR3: TGTGCCAGCAGTTACGGGGGGGTCGCAGATACGCAGTATTTT. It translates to CASSYGGVADTQYF.

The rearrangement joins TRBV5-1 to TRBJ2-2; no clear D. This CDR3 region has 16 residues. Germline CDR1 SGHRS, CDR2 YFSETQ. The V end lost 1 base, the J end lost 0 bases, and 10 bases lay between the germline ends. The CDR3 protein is CASSLSSAPNTGELFF. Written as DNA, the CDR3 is TGCGCCAGCAGCTTGTCGAGCGCCCCGAACACCGGGGAGCTGTTTTTT.

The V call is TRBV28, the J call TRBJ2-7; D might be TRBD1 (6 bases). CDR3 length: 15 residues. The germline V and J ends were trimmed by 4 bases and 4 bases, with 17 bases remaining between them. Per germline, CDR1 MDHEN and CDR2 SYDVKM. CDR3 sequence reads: CASSSVGGRLYEQYF. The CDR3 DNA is TGTGCCAGCAGTTCTGTAGGGGGTAGACTTTACGAGCAGTACTTC.

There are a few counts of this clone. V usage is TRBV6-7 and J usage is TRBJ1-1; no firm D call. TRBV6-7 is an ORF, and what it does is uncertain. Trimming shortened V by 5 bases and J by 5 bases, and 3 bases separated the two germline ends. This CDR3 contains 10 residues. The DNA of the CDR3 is TGTGCCAGCAGTGGGACTGAAGCTTTCTTT. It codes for CASSGTEAFF.

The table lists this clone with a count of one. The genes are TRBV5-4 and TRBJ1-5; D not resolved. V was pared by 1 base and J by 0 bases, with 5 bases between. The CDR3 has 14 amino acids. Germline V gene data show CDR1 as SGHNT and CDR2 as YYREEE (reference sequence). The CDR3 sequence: CASSLQYSNQPQHF. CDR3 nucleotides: TGTGCCAGCAGCTTGCAATATAGCAATCAGCCCCAGCATTTT. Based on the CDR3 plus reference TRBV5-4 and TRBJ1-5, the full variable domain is ETGVTQSPTHLIKTRGQQVTLRCSSQSGHNTVSWYQQALGQGPQFIFQYYREEENGRGNFPPRFSGLQFPNYSSELNVNALELDDSALYLCASSLQYSNQPQHFGDGTRLSIL.

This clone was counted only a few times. The DNA of the CDR3 is TGTGCCAGCGACGCCGGTAGCTGGGTGGGCGGGGAGCTGTTTTTT. This codes for CASDAGSWVGGELFF. The chain combines TRBV6-1 with TRBJ2-2; D ambiguous. CDR3 length: 15 amino acids. Germline values: CDR1 MNHNS, CDR2 SASEGT. Deletions cut 8 bases from V and 7 bases from J, with 20 bases between.

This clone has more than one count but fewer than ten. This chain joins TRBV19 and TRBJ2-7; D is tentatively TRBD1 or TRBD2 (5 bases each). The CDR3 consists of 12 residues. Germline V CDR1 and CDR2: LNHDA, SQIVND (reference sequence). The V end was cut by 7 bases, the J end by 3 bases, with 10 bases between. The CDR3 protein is CASMGEHYEQYF. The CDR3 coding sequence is TGTGCCAGTATGGGGGAACACTACGAGCAGTACTTC.

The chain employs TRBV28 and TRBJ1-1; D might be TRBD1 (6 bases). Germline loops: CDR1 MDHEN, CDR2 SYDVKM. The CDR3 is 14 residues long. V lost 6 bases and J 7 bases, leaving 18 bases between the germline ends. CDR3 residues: CASSPPTGYGEAFF. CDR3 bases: TGTGCCAGCAGCCCCCCGACAGGTTACGGTGAAGCTTTCTTT.

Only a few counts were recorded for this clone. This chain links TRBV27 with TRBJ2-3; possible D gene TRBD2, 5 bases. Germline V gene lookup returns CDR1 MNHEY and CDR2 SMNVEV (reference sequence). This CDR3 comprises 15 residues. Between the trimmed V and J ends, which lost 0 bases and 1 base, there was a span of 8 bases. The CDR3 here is CASSLSNGGTDTQYF. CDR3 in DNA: TGTGCCAGCAGTTTATCAAACGGGGGCACAGATACGCAGTATTTT.

The CDR3 nucleotides are TGTGCCAGCAGCTTGAGATCTTCCTACAATGAGCAGTTCTTC. Protein product: CASSLRSSYNEQFF. The chain employs TRBV5-8 and TRBJ2-1; D is unclear. This CDR3 has 14 residues. The V gene lost 1 base and the J gene lost 1 base, with 6 bases spanning the gap. The germline V gene encodes CDR1 SGHTS and CDR2 YDEGEE.

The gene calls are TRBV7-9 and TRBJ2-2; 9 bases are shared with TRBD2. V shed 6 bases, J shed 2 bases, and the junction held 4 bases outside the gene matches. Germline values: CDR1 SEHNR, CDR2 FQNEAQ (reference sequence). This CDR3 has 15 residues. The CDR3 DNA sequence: TGTGCCAGCAGACCGGGACTAGCTAACACCGGGGAGCTGTTTTTT. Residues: CASRPGLANTGELFF.

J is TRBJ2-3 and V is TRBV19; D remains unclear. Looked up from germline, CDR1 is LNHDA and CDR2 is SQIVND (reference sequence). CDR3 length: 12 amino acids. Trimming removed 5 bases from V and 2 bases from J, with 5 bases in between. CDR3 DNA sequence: TGTGCCAGTAGTGGGGACACAGATACGCAGTATTTT. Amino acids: CASSGDTDTQYF.